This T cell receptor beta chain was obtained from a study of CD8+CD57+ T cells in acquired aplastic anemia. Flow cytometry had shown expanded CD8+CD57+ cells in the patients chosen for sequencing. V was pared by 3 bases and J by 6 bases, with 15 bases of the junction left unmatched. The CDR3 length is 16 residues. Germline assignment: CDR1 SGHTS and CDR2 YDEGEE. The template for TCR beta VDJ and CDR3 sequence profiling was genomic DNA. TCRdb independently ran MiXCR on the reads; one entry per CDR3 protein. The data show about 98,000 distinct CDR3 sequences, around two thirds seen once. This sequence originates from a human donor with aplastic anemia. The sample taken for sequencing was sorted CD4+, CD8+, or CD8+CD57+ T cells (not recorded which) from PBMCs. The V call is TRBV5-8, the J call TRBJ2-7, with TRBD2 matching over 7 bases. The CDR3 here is CASSSDNERGGFEQYF. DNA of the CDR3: TGTGCCAGCAGCTCCGACAACGAGAGGGGAGGGTTCGAGCAGTACTTC.